A single TCR beta chain is shown here with its context. Its antigen is unknown. This specimen belongs to a study of vaccination effects on CD4 cells after COVID-19. Only in-frame clones appear in the TCRdb table, and some are missing; sequencing was by immunoSEQ multiplex PCR. The table records 65,000 to 90,000 clones, 78% of them present only once. The junction had 3 bases not matched to a gene; V was cut back by 3 bases and J by 2 bases. The CDR3 loop spans 13 amino acids. Germline V gives CDR1 GTSNPN, CDR2 SVGIG (reference sequence). The ViraFEST assay expanded antigen-specific CD4+ T cells with viral peptide pools before sequencing. Culturing for approximately 10 days preceded CD4+ T cell isolation. Testing of the vaccine recipients showed negative nucleocapsid antibodies and no prior SARS-CoV-2 infection. The authors exchanged half the medium for IL-2 medium on days 3 and 7.

The sample in question was CD4+ T cells from PBMCs cultured with SARS-CoV-2 spike peptides, obtained before COVID-19 vaccination. This receptor was identified in a human donor who received a COVID-19 vaccine. The V and J genes are TRBV30 and TRBJ2-5, with 7 bases aligning to TRBD1. The CDR3 DNA is TGTGCCTGGAGCGGACAGGTACAAGAGACCCAGTACTTC. This encodes CAWSGQVQETQYF.